The 21 T cell receptor beta chains presented below share a single source sample, sequenced in a study of OX40 agonist ivuxolimab in advanced cancers. Some clones are missing from TCRdb's copy, which holds only in-frame ones; the method was immunoSEQ multiplex PCR. The profile shows under 20,000 clones, 83% of them singletons. The specimen comprised CD4+ or CD8+ T cells sorted from blood, sampled in a trial of the OX40 agonist ivuxolimab. The origin of the receptors is an adult with an advanced solid tumor such as melanoma, head and neck, liver or kidney cancer.

This clone appeared once. This chain connects TRBV14 to TRBJ2-3, with 7 bases fitting TRBD1. The CDR3 has 15 residues. Trimming took 0 bases from V and 8 from J; bases not matched to a gene: 8. Germline loops: CDR1 SGHDN, CDR2 FVKESK. Here the CDR3 reads CASSQDGQAWGTQYF. CDR3 DNA: TGTGCCAGCAGCCAAGATGGACAGGCCTGGGGTACGCAGTATTTT.

This clone was counted once. The chain employs TRBV5-4 and TRBJ2-7, with 8 bases identical to TRBD1. J lost 2 bases, V lost 0 bases, and 1 base had no gene match. This CDR3 region has 14 residues. CDR1 and CDR2 (germline): SGHNT, YYREEE (reference sequence). Here the CDR3 reads CASSLGDRTYEQYF. CDR3 DNA sequence: TGTGCCAGCAGCTTGGGGGACAGGACCTACGAGCAGTACTTC.

The rearrangement uses TRBV14 and TRBJ1-2, with D unresolved. The CDR3 consists of 14 residues. V gave up 2 bases and J gave up 6 bases, with 13 bases separating them. The germline V gene has CDR1 SGHDN and CDR2 FVKESK. The DNA of the CDR3 is TGTGCCAGCAGCCAAATTCTGGAGGAGGATGGCTACACCTTC. Translated, it gives CASSQILEEDGYTF.

The chain links TRBV5-5 to TRBJ2-2, with a possible D match to TRBD1 (6 bases). This CDR3 is 17 amino acids long. Germline V gene lookup returns CDR1 SGHKS and CDR2 YYEKEE (reference sequence). Trimming took 4 bases from V and 4 from J, leaving 20 bases between them. The CDR3 here is CASSTRGGPSSTGELFF. In DNA form, the CDR3 reads TGTGCCAGCAGCACCCGTGGGGGCCCCTCGAGCACCGGGGAGCTGTTTTTT.

This chain uses TRBV27 with TRBJ2-3; D is unclear. With 5 bases removed from V and 2 bases from J, the gap between germline ends came to 8 bases. Germline-derived CDR1 and CDR2 are MNHEY and SMNVEV (reference sequence). CDR3 size: 13 residues. The CDR3, as DNA: TGTGCCAGCAGTCACCCCCCCACAGATACGCAGTATTTT. Amino acid sequence: CASSHPPTDTQYF.

The chain couples TRBV15 to TRBJ2-7; D gene unclear. CDR1 and CDR2 (germline): LNHNV, YYDKDF (reference sequence). The V end lost 0 bases, the J end lost 2 bases, and 5 bases lay between the germline ends. The CDR3 has 13 amino acids. The CDR3 protein is CATSRDQAYEQYF. In nucleotides, the CDR3 is TGTGCCACCAGCAGAGATCAAGCCTACGAGCAGTACTTC.

J is TRBJ1-1 and V is TRBV9; 9 positions agree with TRBD1. Trimming removed 0 bases from V and 12 bases from J; junction bases left unmatched: 6. The CDR3 sequence is 13 residues long. Germline CDR1 SGDLS, CDR2 YYNGEE. The CDR3 here is CASSVARDRATFF. CDR3 nucleotide sequence: TGTGCCAGCAGCGTAGCTCGGGACAGGGCGACTTTCTTT.

This clone was counted a few times. The rearrangement uses TRBV11-2 and TRBJ2-7; D is tentatively TRBD1 or TRBD2 (5 bases each). Germline lookup yields CDR1 SGHAT and CDR2 FQNNGV. V was cut by 3 bases and J by 2 bases, with 14 bases left in between. The length of the CDR3 is 15 residues. The CDR3 reads CASSFTGTETYEQYF. CDR3 nucleotide sequence: TGTGCCAGCAGCTTTACGGGGACCGAGACCTACGAGCAGTACTTC. Full variable domain (missing parts from reference TRBV11-2 and TRBJ2-7): EAGVAQSPRYKIIEKRQSVAFWCNPISGHATLYWYQQILGQGPKLLIQFQNNGVVDDSQLPKDRFSAERLKGVDSTLKIQPAKLEDSAVYLCASSFTGTETYEQYFGPGTRLTVT.

The chain couples TRBV11-2 to TRBJ2-2, with D possibly matching TRBD1 (5 bases). CDR1 is SGHAT and CDR2 is FQNNGV in the germline V gene. This CDR3 has 12 amino acids. The V gene lost 8 bases and the J gene lost 1 base, with 5 bases spanning the gap. The DNA for the CDR3 is TGTGCCAGCCAGGGGAACACCGGGGAGCTGTTTTTT. This encodes CASQGNTGELFF.

The V gene is TRBV28, the J gene TRBJ2-5; 7 bases match TRBD2. Germline lookup yields CDR1 MDHEN and CDR2 SYDVKM. The CDR3 sequence is 16 residues long. Trimming at V came to 7 bases and at J to 4 bases, leaving 15 bases not matched to a gene. This CDR3 reads CASTTPGQGGRETQYF. DNA of the CDR3: TGTGCCAGCACCACCCCGGGGCAGGGAGGGAGAGAGACCCAGTACTTC.

There are a few counts of this clone. The chain joins TRBV6-4 to TRBJ2-1; 9 nucleotides line up with TRBD2. From germline, CDR1 is MRHNA and CDR2 SNTAGT. The trim removed 3 bases at V and 2 bases at J, leaving 8 bases unmatched. The CDR3 totals 17 residues. The CDR3 DNA is TGTGCCAGCAGTGAGTTTAGTGGCGGGGGGGCCTACAATGAGCAGTTCTTC. Protein product: CASSEFSGGGAYNEQFF.

The chain carries TRBV7-9 and TRBJ2-7; D ambiguous. Germline V lookup: CDR1 SEHNR, CDR2 FQNEAQ (reference sequence). This CDR3 is 11 amino acids long. V lost 3 bases, J lost 7 bases, and 7 bases lay in between. The CDR3 loop is CASSFLGEQYF. Written as DNA, the CDR3 is TGTGCCAGCAGCTTTTTGGGGGAGCAGTACTTC.

The chain carries TRBV18 and TRBJ1-5; a possible D gene is TRBD1 (5 bases). Germline loops: CDR1 KGHSH, CDR2 LQKENI. Trimming removed 1 base from V and 0 bases from J, with 10 bases in between. The CDR3 loop spans 16 amino acids. For the CDR3, the DNA is TGTGCCAGCTCACCACGACAGAATTATAGCAATCAGCCCCAGCATTTT. Amino acids: CASSPRQNYSNQPQHF.

The chain couples TRBV30 to TRBJ1-1; a weak D match, TRBD1 (5 bases). The germline V gene encodes CDR1 GTSNPN and CDR2 SVGIG (reference sequence). The length of the CDR3 is 16 residues. Trimming took off 2 bases at V and 3 bases at J, with 19 bases between the two ends. The CDR3 nucleotides read TGTGCCTGGAGTTTCGGGGGGGGTCTGTCGGACACTGAAGCTTTCTTT. Protein sequence: CAWSFGGGLSDTEAFF.

V gene TRBV5-1 combines with J gene TRBJ2-7; 7 bases map to TRBD1. This CDR3 has 15 amino acids. J lost 7 bases, V lost 0 bases, and 10 bases had no gene match. Germline CDR1 reads SGHRS; CDR2 reads YFSETQ. The CDR3: CASSLALAGGREQYF. In DNA form, the CDR3 reads TGCGCCAGCAGCTTGGCCCTAGCAGGGGGTCGGGAGCAGTACTTC.

CDR3 sequence: CASSELRAGDTQYF. Written as DNA, the CDR3 is TGCGCCAGCAGTGAGCTCAGGGCTGGAGATACGCAGTATTTT. The V call is TRBV10-1, the J call TRBJ2-3; D is possibly TRBD1 (5 bases). Deletions cut 2 bases from V and 5 bases from J, with 11 bases between. Germline loops: CDR1 WNHNN, CDR2 SYGVQD (reference sequence). This CDR3 is 14 amino acids long.

This chain links TRBV6-1 with TRBJ2-3, with D maybe TRBD1 (5 bases). Germline V CDR1 and CDR2: MNHNS, SASEGT. Trimming shortened V by 6 bases and J by 2 bases, and 15 bases separated the two germline ends. The CDR3 extends over 15 amino acids. DNA of the CDR3: TGTGCCAGCAGCCTCCTGGGGCGGAACACAGATACGCAGTATTTT. Protein product: CASSLLGRNTDTQYF.

This rearrangement joins TRBV6-4 to TRBJ2-5; TRBD2 might be the D (6 bases). In germline, CDR1 is MRHNA, CDR2 SNTAGT. Trimming stripped 7 bases from V and 2 bases from J, with 8 bases between. The CDR3 totals 12 residues. The CDR3 reads CASTGTQETQYF. The CDR3, as DNA: TGTGCCAGCACCGGGACTCAAGAGACCCAGTACTTC.

The J gene is TRBJ2-1, the V gene TRBV4-1, with TRBD1 matching 9 bases. V was pared by 4 bases and J by 8 bases, with 9 bases of the junction left unmatched. Looked up from germline, CDR1 is MGHRA and CDR2 is YSYEKL. This CDR3 has 15 amino acids. The CDR3 spells CASSRDGTGNDEQFF. Written as DNA, the CDR3 is TGCGCCAGCAGCCGAGACGGGACAGGGAATGATGAGCAGTTCTTC.

In its sample, this clone was seen once. The V call is TRBV5-1, the J call TRBJ1-2; no firm D call. The germline V gene encodes CDR1 SGHRS and CDR2 YFSETQ. CDR3 length equals 14 residues. Trimming removed 5 bases at V and 3 bases at J, with 14 bases between. This CDR3 reads CASSFEGWDYGYTF. Here the CDR3 DNA reads TGCGCCAGCAGTTTCGAGGGTTGGGACTATGGCTACACCTTC.

The chain is built from TRBV15 and TRBJ2-3, with TRBD2 matching 11 bases. The CDR3 spans 19 residues. Germline V gene lookup returns CDR1 LNHNV and CDR2 YYDKDF (reference sequence). V lost 1 base and J lost 2; bases outside the gene matches: 11. The CDR3 nucleotides are TGTGCCACCAGCAGAGCGTTGTGGGAACTAGCGGGGGACACAGATACGCAGTATTTT. Translation gives CATSRALWELAGDTDTQYF.